The next 6 T cell receptor beta chains were all read from a single sample in a study of preoperative IRX-2 immunotherapy in early breast cancer. Stated treatment: preoperative locoregional IRX-2 cytokine immunotherapy. Sequenced by immunoSEQ multiplex PCR; TCRdb stores in-frame clones only, minus some. The table includes 75,000 to 100,000 clones, roughly 89% detected once. Sequencing used tumor tissue, obtained after IRX-2 immunotherapy. The origin of the receptors is a human donor with breast cancer.

The chain recombines TRBV11-3 with TRBJ1-1; weak D call: TRBD1 (5 bases). CDR3 length: 15 residues. Trimming took off 3 bases at V and 3 bases at J, with 14 bases between the two ends. The germline V gene has CDR1 SGHNT and CDR2 YENEEA. In DNA form, the CDR3 reads TGTGCCAGCAGCTTGGGGACGCTCCTTTACACTGAAGCTTTCTTT. It yields the protein CASSLGTLLYTEAFF.

The rearrangement links TRBV7-5 to TRBJ2-4; the D segment call TRBD2 is taken from the table without a DNA check. TRBV7-5 is shown as a pseudogene. This CDR3 has 18 amino acids. DNA of the CDR3: TGTGCCAGCAGCCGAAAGGGGACTAGCGGTTTAGCCAAAAACATTCAGTACTTC. It encodes CASSRKGTSGLAKNIQYF.

This sequence joins TRBV19 and TRBJ2-3; D is uncertain. V shed 7 bases and J shed 8 bases, with 16 bases lying between them. Germline V gives CDR1 LNHDA, CDR2 SQIVND (reference sequence). The CDR3 is 13 amino acids. DNA for the CDR3: TGTGCCAGTACCCCGGACCCCACAAGTACGCAGTATTTT. This sequence encodes CASTPDPTSTQYF. Combining the CDR3 with reference TRBV19 and TRBJ2-3 gives the whole variable domain DGGITQSPKYLFRKEGQNVTLSCEQNLNHDAMYWYRQDPGQGLRLIYYSQIVNDFQKGDIAEGYSVSREKKESFPLTVTSAQKNPTAFYLCASTPDPTSTQYFGPGTRLTVL.

This chain joins TRBV23-1 and TRBJ1-4; perhaps TRBD1 as D (6 bases). TRBV23-1 is an ORF, with its function uncertain. This CDR3 region has 13 residues. The V and J ends lost 7 bases and 4 bases respectively, with 10 bases between them. CDR3 nucleotide sequence: TGCGCCAGCACATGGGGGCGTAATGAAAAACTGTTTTTT. Translating it yields CASTWGRNEKLFF.

The chain has TRBV19 and TRBJ2-7; no definite D call. This CDR3 contains 12 residues. Deletions cut 9 bases from V and 2 bases from J, with 11 bases between. Germline V lookup: CDR1 LNHDA, CDR2 SQIVND (reference sequence). The CDR3 loop reads CASRSDPYEQYF. In DNA form, the CDR3 reads TGTGCCAGCCGTTCGGACCCCTACGAGCAGTACTTC.

V and J are TRBV5-1 and TRBJ1-2, with D perhaps matching TRBD1 (6 bases). From germline, CDR1 is SGHRS and CDR2 YFSETQ. Trimming removed 5 bases from V and 7 bases from J, with 21 bases in between. The CDR3 totals 15 residues. CDR3 loop: CASSLDGQGFGGYTF. CDR3 in DNA: TGCGCCAGCAGTTTAGATGGGCAGGGGTTTGGTGGCTACACCTTC.